The 8 T cell receptor beta chains below were found in one sample sequenced in a study of radiotherapy plus CTLA-4 blockade in lung cancer. Only in-frame clones appear in the TCRdb table, and some are missing; sequencing was by immunoSEQ multiplex PCR. The data show approximately 100,000 clones, approximately 87% seen once. This specimen consisted of peripheral blood, obtained from a patient treated with radiotherapy plus ipilimumab. These receptors were taken from a human donor with non-small cell lung cancer that progressed on radiotherapy plus ipilimumab. Some clones in this sample may be carry-over from other donors' samples.

The V and J genes are TRBV9 and TRBJ2-7, with TRBD1 matching 8 bases. The germline gives CDR1 SGDLS, CDR2 YYNGEE. This CDR3 is 13 amino acids long. The J segment lost 6 bases and the V segment lost 3 bases, leaving 5 bases of the junction unmatched. The CDR3 here is CASSGTGFTEQYF. CDR3 sequence (DNA): TGTGCCAGCAGCGGGACAGGGTTTACCGAGCAGTACTTC.

The chain employs TRBV15 and TRBJ2-5, with 9 bases aligning to TRBD1. The germline V gene encodes CDR1 LNHNV and CDR2 YYDKDF (reference sequence). V was clipped by 4 bases and J by 7 bases; unmatched bases: 7. The CDR3 has 14 residues. The CDR3 sequence: CATSTATGGGTQYF. The CDR3 DNA is TGTGCCACCAGCACAGCGACAGGGGGGGGGACCCAGTACTTC.

This clone was seen only a few times. The V gene is TRBV7-6, the J gene TRBJ2-3; TRBD2 matches at 7 bases. CDR1 is SGHVS and CDR2 is FNYEAQ in the germline V gene. This CDR3 is 15 amino acids long. V shed 1 base and J 5 bases; nucleotides not matched to a gene: 6. CDR3 sequence reads: CASSLGGGEGDTQYF. The CDR3 coding sequence is TGTGCCAGCAGCTTAGGGGGCGGGGAGGGAGATACGCAGTATTTT.

The rearrangement links TRBV29-1 to TRBJ1-2; D is perhaps TRBD1 (6 bases). CDR3 length: 13 amino acids. V lost 7 bases and J lost 5, with 17 bases in between. CDR1 is SQVTM and CDR2 is ANQGSEA in the germline V gene. Here the CDR3 reads CSAGHNEIYGYTF. In DNA form, the CDR3 reads TGCAGCGCGGGACACAACGAAATATATGGCTACACCTTC.

The chain links TRBV11-2 to TRBJ2-7; D gene uncertain. Trimming removed 5 bases at V and 2 bases at J, with 16 bases between. Germline assignment: CDR1 SGHAT and CDR2 FQNNGV. This CDR3 comprises 15 residues. The CDR3 sequence: CASSVTPQAPYEQYF. The DNA for the CDR3 is TGTGCCAGCAGCGTTACACCCCAGGCACCCTACGAGCAGTACTTC.

The gene calls are TRBV5-6 and TRBJ2-7; 7 nucleotides match TRBD1. J was trimmed by 6 bases and V by 4 bases; bases with no gene match: 7. CDR3 length: 13 residues. Germline CDR1 is SGHDT and CDR2 is YYEEEE. The CDR3 loop is CASSKRQGGEQYF. The CDR3 DNA follows: TGTGCCAGCAGCAAAAGACAGGGTGGCGAGCAGTACTTC.

The chain recombines TRBV28 with TRBJ1-6; TRBD1 matches 8 bases. The CDR3 covers 15 residues. With 5 bases clipped from V and 11 bases from J, the junction kept 11 bases outside the gene matches. Germline-derived CDR1 and CDR2 are MDHEN and SYDVKM. In DNA, the CDR3 is TGTGCCAGCAGTCTCGGCGACAGGGGATATGCACCCCTCCACTTT. Its translation: CASSLGDRGYAPLHF.

The genes are TRBV29-1 and TRBJ2-5; 7 bases are a match to TRBD1. The CDR3 is 12 amino acids. Germline V gene data show CDR1 as SQVTM and CDR2 as ANQGSEA. J gave up 2 bases and V 7 bases, and 4 bases lay outside the gene matches. For the CDR3, the DNA is TGCAGCGGGTACAGGGGACAAGAGACCCAGTACTTC. It is translated as CSGYRGQETQYF.